These 9 T cell receptor beta chains originate from one sample sequenced in a study of blood T cell repertoires in COVID-19. Some clones are missing from TCRdb's copy, which holds only in-frame ones; the method was immunoSEQ multiplex PCR. This table holds almost 400,000 clones, under 90% found once. What was sequenced was PBMCs or T cells enriched from blood (not recorded which). The receptors here all came from a woman aged 25-40 years who had recovered from COVID-19.

The V gene is TRBV28, the J gene TRBJ1-3; tentative D call: TRBD1 (5 bases). Trimming cost V 5 bases and J 0 bases, with 14 bases left between them. Germline CDR1 and CDR2: MDHEN and SYDVKM. This CDR3 comprises 16 residues. CDR3 region: CASSPGLFFSGNTIYF. The CDR3 DNA is TGTGCCAGCAGTCCAGGGCTGTTTTTCTCTGGAAACACCATATATTTT.

This rearrangement joins TRBV7-2 to TRBJ2-3, with D perhaps TRBD2 (6 bases). Looked up from germline, CDR1 is SGHTA and CDR2 is FQGNSA. Trimming stripped 1 base from V and 3 bases from J, with 8 bases between. The CDR3 length is 14 residues. The CDR3 coding sequence is TGTGCCAGCAGCTTAGGGGCGGGAACAGATACGCAGTATTTT. Translation gives CASSLGAGTDTQYF.

Turning to this clone: One end of the junction varies from germline; a read error may be responsible. The chain joins TRBV9 to TRBJ1-2; a weak D match, TRBD1 (6 bases). The CDR3 runs to 18 residues. CDR1 is SGDLS, CDR2 YYNGEE, per germline. Written as DNA, the CDR3 is TGTGCCAGCAGCGTAGATTCCGGCACTGCAGGGGATAGCTATGGTTACACCTTC. Encoded protein: CASSVDSGTAGDSYGYTF.

This chain links TRBV6-4 with TRBJ1-1, with D possibly being TRBD1 (5 bases). V lost 5 bases and J 1 base, leaving 11 bases between the germline ends. Germline CDR1 MRHNA, CDR2 SNTAGT. The CDR3 is 14 residues long. This CDR3 is CASSIDSQNTEAFF. The CDR3 DNA reads as TGTGCCAGCAGTATCGACAGCCAGAACACTGAAGCTTTCTTT.

Worth noting for this clone: This specimen includes other DNA sequences encoding the same CDR3. The V gene is TRBV28, the J gene TRBJ1-3, with TRBD1 as a possible D gene (6 bases). The CDR3 runs to 13 residues. Trimming took 6 bases from V and 2 from J, leaving 8 bases between them. Germline-derived CDR1 and CDR2 are MDHEN and SYDVKM. CDR3 region: CASRDSTGNTIYF. The DNA of the CDR3 is TGTGCCAGCAGGGACAGTACTGGAAACACCATATATTTT.

V is TRBV7-8 and J is TRBJ1-5; D not resolved. CDR3 size: 14 residues. The V end was cut by 5 bases, the J end by 7 bases, with 15 bases between. Germline CDR1 SGHVS, CDR2 FQNEAQ. CDR3 nucleotide sequence: TGTGCCAGCAGCCCGCGATTAATGGTGCAGCCCCAGCATTTT. It is translated as CASSPRLMVQPQHF.

The chain carries TRBV4-2 and TRBJ2-3; D call uncertain. The CDR3 runs to 11 residues. V was clipped by 3 bases and J by 6 bases, with 4 bases between them. CDR1 and CDR2 from the germline V gene are LGHNA and YNFKEQ. This CDR3 reads CASSHGDTQYF. The CDR3 DNA is TGTGCCAGCAGCCACGGGGATACGCAGTATTTT.

Only one count was recorded for this clone. The chain links TRBV5-1 to TRBJ1-6; TRBD1 agrees at 9 bases. The germline V gene has CDR1 SGHRS and CDR2 YFSETQ. The V gene end was trimmed by 0 bases and the J gene end by 5 bases; junction bases not matched to a gene: 9. The CDR3 loop spans 18 amino acids. This CDR3 reads CASSLGAGTGLNNSPLHF. In nucleotides, the CDR3 is TGCGCCAGCAGCTTGGGCGCCGGGACAGGGCTCAATAATTCACCCCTCCACTTT.

The rearrangement links TRBV5-4 to TRBJ1-1; 9 positions match TRBD1. The J segment lost 5 bases and the V segment lost 0 bases, leaving 5 bases of the junction unmatched. CDR1 and CDR2 from the germline V gene are SGHNT and YYREEE (reference sequence). CDR3 length equals 15 residues. CDR3 sequence reads: CASSLGGQGWTEAFF. For the CDR3, the DNA is TGTGCCAGCAGCTTGGGGGGACAGGGTTGGACTGAAGCTTTCTTT.